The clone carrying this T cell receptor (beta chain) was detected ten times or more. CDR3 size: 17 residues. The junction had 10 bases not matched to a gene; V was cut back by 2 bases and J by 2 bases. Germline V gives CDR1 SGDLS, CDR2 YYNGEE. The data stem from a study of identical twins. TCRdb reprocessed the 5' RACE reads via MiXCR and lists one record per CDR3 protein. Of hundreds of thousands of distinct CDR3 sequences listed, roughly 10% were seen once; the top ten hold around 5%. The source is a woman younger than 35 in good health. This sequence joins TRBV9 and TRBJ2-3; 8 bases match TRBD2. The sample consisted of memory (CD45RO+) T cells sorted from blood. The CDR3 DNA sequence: TGTGCCAGCAGCGTTCCCTCCGGGACTAGTCACACAGATACGCAGTATTTT. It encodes CASSVPSGTSHTDTQYF.